These 2 T cell receptor beta chains share one sample of origin, sequenced in a study of blood T cell repertoires in COVID-19. Using immunoSEQ multiplex PCR, the repertoire was profiled, and TCRdb retains in-frame clones only, with some absent. The table shows over 200,000 clones, with under 90% occurring only once. Material for sequencing was PBMCs or T cells enriched from blood (not recorded which). These receptors all come from a woman under 40 with acute COVID-19.

This rearrangement joins TRBV4-1 to TRBJ2-1, with D possibly matching TRBD2 (6 bases). Trimming cost V 0 bases and J 3 bases, with 12 bases left between them. In germline, CDR1 is MGHRA, CDR2 YSYEKL. This CDR3 spans 16 amino acids. CDR3 in DNA: TGCGCCAGCAGCCAAGACGAGGGACTCAACTACAATGAGCAGTTCTTC. It specifies CASSQDEGLNYNEQFF.

This chain uses TRBV19 with TRBJ1-6; 8 nucleotides align to TRBD1. Germline lookup yields CDR1 LNHDA and CDR2 SQIVND (reference sequence). J lost 9 bases, V lost 1 base, and 8 bases had no gene match. The CDR3 runs 16 residues. DNA for the CDR3: TGTGCCAGTAGTATAGGACAGGGGAAAACTTCTTCACCCCTCCACTTT. Translating it yields CASSIGQGKTSSPLHF. Filled out from reference TRBV19 and TRBJ1-6, the complete variable domain reads DGGITQSPKYLFRKEGQNVTLSCEQNLNHDAMYWYRQDPGQGLRLIYYSQIVNDFQKGDIAEGYSVSREKKESFPLTVTSAQKNPTAFYLCASSIGQGKTSSPLHFGNGTRLTVT.